This T cell receptor beta chain was identified during a study of blood T cell repertoires in COVID-19. Methods used by the authors: The assay estimated nucleated cells by amplifying reference gene primers. Data came from immunoSEQ multiplex PCR; TCRdb stores just in-frame clones and leaves some out. Clonal size and the V and J genes are those of that table, whereas D and trimming came from the DNA. Here the sample spans 350,000 to 400,000 clones, approximately 90% being singletons. In its sample, this clone was seen once. V was shortened by 3 bases and J by 7 bases, with 19 bases between the two germline ends. In germline, CDR1 is SGHRS, CDR2 YFSETQ. This CDR3 region has 15 residues. Recovered status in Cohort 3 required two negative PCRs, clearance, or symptom resolution.

The sequencing sample was made of PBMCs or T cells enriched from blood (not recorded which). This sequence joins TRBV5-1 and TRBJ1-1, with D perhaps TRBD1 (5 bases). The origin of this receptor is a man aged 18 to 30 who had recovered from COVID-19. CDR3 sequence reads: CASSSYSGTGDEAFF. The CDR3 DNA reads as TGCGCCAGCAGCTCTTACTCCGGGACTGGGGATGAAGCTTTCTTT.